The rows below give T cell receptor beta chains drawn from one sample of a study of T cell repertoires in cytomegalovirus infection. Using its own MiXCR run on the reads, TCRdb lists one record per CDR3 protein. The table lists roughly 350,000 distinct CDR3 sequences, roughly 34% of them singletons. These TCRs' antigens remain unknown. This sample comprised cultured PBMCs, obtained from culture after CMV antigen stimulation. These receptors all stem from a human donor in good health (CMV status not recorded). Some clones in this sample may be carry-over from other donors' samples. The CDR3 runs from the conserved cysteine through the conserved F or W. Each record gives: D gene, clone size, V gene, J gene, CDR3 DNA, CDR3 protein. D genes are given only for firm matches. Not all rows give a size; the values are once, few, many and, for expanded clones, a class.

.	few	TRBV4-1	TRBJ1-1	TGCGCCAGCAAAGAAGGGACTGAAGCTTTCTTT	CASKEGTEAFF
.	.	TRBV20-1	TRBJ2-5	TGCAGTGCTACCAGGCACGGGACTGAAGAGACCCAGTACTTC	CSATRHGTEETQYF
.	few	TRBV7-2	TRBJ1-2	TGTGCCAGCAGCTCGGACGGGTGGGGTGGCTACACCTTC	CASSSDGWGGYTF
TRBD2	.	TRBV7-2	TRBJ2-7	TGTGCCAGCAGCTTAGCGGGCGGGACTAGCGGGCTTGACGAGCAGTACTTC	CASSLAGGTSGLDEQYF
.	few	TRBV7-8	TRBJ2-7	TGTGCCAGCAGTGACGCAGGGCGAGGGTCCTACGAGCAGTACTTC	CASSDAGRGSYEQYF
.	.	TRBV20-1	TRBJ2-1	TGCAGTGCTCGTAGCGTGTTCGGGAGTCACTACAATGAGCAGTTCTTC	CSARSVFGSHYNEQFF
.	few	TRBV12-3/TRBV12-4	TRBJ1-5	TGTGCCAGCGGCTCCTGGTCTATGGGGCGCTTCCAGCCCCAGCATTTT	CASGSWSMGRFQPQHF
TRBD1	few	TRBV7-2	TRBJ1-6	TGTGCCAGCAGCTTAAGATCCACAGGGGGCAATTCACCCCTCCACTTT	CASSLRSTGGNSPLHF
TRBD2	.	TRBV20-1	TRBJ2-3	TGCAGTGCTAGAGTTGGGCTAGCGGTCACAGATACGCAGTATTTT	CSARVGLAVTDTQYF
TRBD2	.	TRBV10-3	TRBJ2-5	TGTGCCATCAGGGGACTAGCAGGGGAGACCCAGTACTTC	CAIRGLAGETQYF
.	.	TRBV14	TRBJ2-1	TGTGCCAGCAGCCAAGTGTTGGGGACTATAGGGGGTGAGCAGTTCTTC	CASSQVLGTIGGEQFF
.	.	TRBV29-1	TRBJ2-2	TGCAGCGTTGAAGTAGGGTACACCGGGGAGCTGTTTTTT	CSVEVGYTGELFF
.	few	TRBV18	TRBJ2-7	TGTGCCAGCTCACCCAAGCAAGGCTACGAGCAGTACTTC	CASSPKQGYEQYF
TRBD1	few	TRBV12-3/TRBV12-4	TRBJ1-1	TGTGCCAGCAGTTCCCAGACAGGGGGCACTGAAGCTTTCTTT	CASSSQTGGTEAFF
TRBD1	few	TRBV12-3/TRBV12-4	TRBJ2-5	TGTGCCAGCAGCGGCAGGACAGGGTTTGGGACCCAGTACTTC	CASSGRTGFGTQYF
.	.	TRBV3-1	TRBJ2-5	TGTGCCAGCAGCCAAGATAGACTGGGCTACACAGAGACCCAGTACTTC	CASSQDRLGYTETQYF
TRBD2	.	TRBV5-4	TRBJ2-1	TGTGCCAGCAGCGGGAGGCTAGCGGGAATGGGGAATGAGCAGTTCTTC	CASSGRLAGMGNEQFF
TRBD2	.	TRBV2	TRBJ2-2	TGTGCCAGCAGTGCCTACCTTAGCGGGAGGGCCCTCGGGGAGCTGTTTTTT	CASSAYLSGRALGELFF
TRBD2	many	TRBV7-8	TRBJ2-1	TGTGCCAGCAGCACCAAGCGACTAGCGGGAGTTCATGAGCAGTTCTTC	CASSTKRLAGVHEQFF
.	.	TRBV10-3	TRBJ1-1	TGTGCCATCAGTGAGTCGAGGACTGAAGCTTTCTTT	CAISESRTEAFF
TRBD2	.	TRBV12-3/TRBV12-4	TRBJ2-7	TGTGCCAGCAGTTCCCCGGGAGGGGGGAGGTACACCTACGAGCAGTACTTC	CASSSPGGGRYTYEQYF
TRBD1	.	TRBV7-4	TRBJ2-6	TGTGCCAGCACCAGGACAGGGGGATACTCTGGGGCCAACGTCCTGACTTTC	CASTRTGGYSGANVLTF
TRBD2	few	TRBV12-3/TRBV12-4	TRBJ2-1	TGTGCCAGCAGTTTAAGTATCTCAGGGACTAGAGTATACAATGAGCAGTTCTTC	CASSLSISGTRVYNEQFF
TRBD2	.	TRBV12-3/TRBV12-4	TRBJ2-1	TGTGCCAGCAGTTTTACTAGCGGGGCGGTTTTCGATGAGCAGTTCTTC	CASSFTSGAVFDEQFF
.	.	TRBV11-3	TRBJ1-1	TGTGCCAGCAGCTTAGGCGGGACGGCTTATGAAGCTTTCTTT	CASSLGGTAYEAFF
TRBD1	few	TRBV15	TRBJ2-1	TGTGCCACCAGCGGCGGGCAGGGGGCCAGAACCTACAATGAGCAGTTCTTC	CATSGGQGARTYNEQFF
.	few	TRBV5-6	TRBJ2-2	TGTGCCAGCAGCTTAATAAGGAACAATAAATACACCGGGGAGCTGTTTTTT	CASSLIRNNKYTGELFF
.	.	TRBV7-2	TRBJ2-7	TGTGCCAGCAGCCCCACCCGGGCCCACTACGAGCAGTACTTC	CASSPTRAHYEQYF
.	.	TRBV6-1	TRBJ2-5	TGTGCCAGCAGTGAAACTAGGGCAGAGACCCAGTACTTC	CASSETRAETQYF
.	few	TRBV6-5	TRBJ1-1	TGTGCCAGCAGCCCAGTTGCGGGGGGGGCGAACACTGAAGCTTTCTTT	CASSPVAGGANTEAFF
.	few	TRBV12-3/TRBV12-4	TRBJ1-3	TGTGCCAGCACCCTGGATGAGTGGACCATATATTTT	CASTLDEWTIYF
.	many	TRBV11-1	TRBJ1-5	TGTGCCAGCAGCTATCAGAAGCCCGGGACTGAAGGAGGGGATCAGCCCCAGCATTTT	CASSYQKPGTEGGDQPQHF
.	.	TRBV20-1	TRBJ1-3	TGCAGTGCCAAGGGGGGGTCTGGAAACACCATATATTTT	CSAKGGSGNTIYF
.	few	TRBV19	TRBJ1-1	TGTGCCAGCCCCTCCCCGACGGGACAGAACACTGAAGCTTTCTTT	CASPSPTGQNTEAFF
TRBD2	.	TRBV6-4	TRBJ2-1	TGTGCCAGCAGTGACCTGCCGGGGGGCTACAATGAGCAGTTCTTC	CASSDLPGGYNEQFF
TRBD2	.	TRBV28	TRBJ2-1	TGTGCCAGCAGTTTGACAAGCGGGAGGGCCAGGGGGTTCTTC	CASSLTSGRARGFF
.	.	TRBV2	TRBJ1-2	TGTGCCAGCAGTGCCGAGGTCGTGGCGGGCTACACCTTC	CASSAEVVAGYTF
.	.	TRBV7-8	TRBJ2-7	TGTGCCAGCAGCCCCGGAGAGAGTCGTTGGTACGAGCAGTACTTC	CASSPGESRWYEQYF
TRBD2	.	TRBV6-6	TRBJ2-1	TGTGCCAGCAGTTACTCGTTCGACCGGGAGGCGTTCTTC	CASSYSFDREAFF
.	.	TRBV20-1	TRBJ1-1	TGCAGTGCTCCTCCCCACGGGAACACTGAAGCTTTCTTT	CSAPPHGNTEAFF
.	few	TRBV6-2/TRBV6-3	TRBJ2-1	TGTGCCAGCAGACGTATACTAGCAGTCAATGAGCAGTTCTTC	CASRRILAVNEQFF
.	.	TRBV28	TRBJ1-1	TGTGCCAGCATTACAGGGCTAAACACTGAAGCTTTCTTT	CASITGLNTEAFF
.	.	TRBV7-9	TRBJ2-5	TGTGCCAGCAGCCTAGGCCCTTGGGACAACCAAGAGACCCAGTACTTC	CASSLGPWDNQETQYF
.	few	TRBV6-1	TRBJ1-6	TGTGCCAGCGGGAGGTTACCCCTCCACTTT	CASGRLPLHF
TRBD2	.	TRBV6-1	TRBJ2-1	TGTGCCAGCAAGTCGCGCGCGGGAGTTCTGGGCAATGAGCAGTTCTTC	CASKSRAGVLGNEQFF
.	.	TRBV7-6	TRBJ2-7	TGTGCCAGCAGCCCCCAGGGTGGGGCTGGGCTAGATGAGCAGTACTTC	CASSPQGGAGLDEQYF
TRBD1	.	TRBV12-5	TRBJ1-5	TGTGCTAGTGGTTTGGTAGGGAGGACAGGAGGGGGTCAGCCCCAGCATTTT	CASGLVGRTGGGQPQHF
.	.	TRBV2	TRBJ2-1	TGTGCCAGCAGAGCCTACAATGAGCAGTTCTTC	CASRAYNEQFF
.	few	TRBV12-3/TRBV12-4	TRBJ2-7	TGTGCCAGCAGTTTTGGTGCCTACGAGCAGTACTTC	CASSFGAYEQYF
TRBD2	few	TRBV7-2	TRBJ2-6	TGTGCCAGCAGCTCCACGACTAGCGGCTCTGGGGCCAACGTCCTGACTTTC	CASSSTTSGSGANVLTF
TRBD1	.	TRBV6-1	TRBJ1-5	TGTGCCAGCAGTCATTTGAGGACAGGGAAGCGCAATCAGCCCCAGCATTTT	CASSHLRTGKRNQPQHF